These 8 T cell receptor beta chains originate from one sample sequenced in a study of blood T cell repertoires in COVID-19. Generated by immunoSEQ multiplex PCR, the TCRdb table keeps only in-frame clones and is missing some. Of nearly 250,000 clones listed, approximately 82% are singletons. Material for sequencing was peripheral blood. The receptor set was obtained from a woman of 80 years or more with acute or convalescent COVID-19.

This clone was found a few times. This rearrangement joins TRBV6-1 to TRBJ1-5, with D perhaps matching TRBD1 (5 bases). The germline V gene encodes CDR1 MNHNS and CDR2 SASEGT. This CDR3 is 17 amino acids long. The V and J ends lost 4 bases and 10 bases respectively, with 26 bases between them. CDR3: CASSARKGVIAISPQHF. CDR3 in DNA: TGTGCCAGCAGTGCGAGGAAAGGGGTGATAGCAATCAGCCCCCAGCATTTT.

This clone was found a few times. The chain has TRBV5-8 and TRBJ1-5; D gene ambiguous. Germline values: CDR1 SGHTS, CDR2 YDEGEE. Trimming pared 6 bases from V and 2 bases from J, leaving 9 bases between. The CDR3 contains 13 residues. CDR3 sequence: CASKEYRNQPQHF. DNA for the CDR3: TGTGCCAGCAAGGAGTATCGCAATCAGCCCCAGCATTTT. Filled out from reference TRBV5-8 and TRBJ1-5, the complete variable domain reads EAGVTQSPTHLIKTRGQQATLRCSPISGHTSVYWYQQALGLGLQFLLWYDEGEERNRGNFPPRFSGRQFPNYSSELNVNALELEDSALYLCASKEYRNQPQHFGDGTRLSIL.

The chain has TRBV6-5 and TRBJ2-5; 8 bases are a match to TRBD1. The CDR3 is 13 amino acids. The trim removed 7 bases at V and 5 bases at J, leaving 6 bases unmatched. The germline V gene encodes CDR1 MNHEY and CDR2 SVGAGI. The CDR3 loop is CASTPPGGETQYF. The CDR3 DNA is TGTGCCAGCACCCCGCCAGGGGGCGAGACCCAGTACTTC.

The chain combines TRBV3-1 (or the pseudogene TRBV3-2) with TRBJ2-2; D is possibly TRBD2 (7 bases). The CDR3 contains 17 residues. V was pared by 1 base and J by 6 bases, with 18 bases between. From germline, CDR1 is LGHDT and CDR2 YNNKEL (reference sequence). The CDR3 is CASSQGGGRINAGELFF. The CDR3, as DNA: TGTGCCAGCAGCCAAGGGGGGGGCCGGATTAACGCCGGGGAGCTGTTTTTT.

The chain links TRBV7-3 to TRBJ2-1, with D perhaps matching TRBD2 (5 bases). The germline CDR1 and CDR2 sequences are SGHTA and FQGTGA. V lost 4 bases, J lost 9 bases, and 13 bases lay in between. This CDR3 is built from 13 residues. CDR3 coding DNA: TGTGCCAGCAGCTCCTACACTAGATTTGAGCAGTTCTTC. It specifies CASSSYTRFEQFF.

The chain joins TRBV2 to TRBJ1-2; D gene uncertain. Germline loops: CDR1 SNHLY, CDR2 FYNNEI. This CDR3 region has 15 residues. Between the trimmed V and J ends, which lost 3 bases and 4 bases, there was a span of 15 bases. The CDR3 loop is CASSELDRGTYGYTF. Written as DNA, the CDR3 is TGTGCCAGCAGTGAGTTAGACCGGGGTACCTATGGCTACACCTTC. The full variable domain, completed using reference TRBV2 and TRBJ1-2, is EPEVTQTPSHQVTQMGQEVILRCVPISNHLYFYWYRQILGQKVEFLVSFYNNEISEKSEIFDDQFSVERPDGSNFTLKIRSTKLEDSAMYFCASSELDRGTYGYTFGSGTRLTVV.

The chain joins TRBV15 to TRBJ2-7; D is unclear. Trimming stripped 1 base from V and 6 bases from J, with 16 bases between. In germline, CDR1 is LNHNV, CDR2 YYDKDF (reference sequence). The CDR3 consists of 15 residues. In DNA, the CDR3 is TGTGCCACCAGCAGAGTTAAAGCCCAATCTGGCGAGCAGTACTTC. This translates into CATSRVKAQSGEQYF.

The V gene is TRBV4-1, the J gene TRBJ1-4, with D possibly TRBD1 on 6 matching bases. This CDR3 spans 16 amino acids. Germline values: CDR1 MGHRA, CDR2 YSYEKL. With 0 bases removed from V and 7 bases from J, the gap between germline ends came to 15 bases. This CDR3 reads CASSQDPGVGGEKLFF. In DNA form, the CDR3 reads TGCGCCAGCAGCCAAGACCCAGGGGTTGGGGGTGAAAAACTGTTTTTT.